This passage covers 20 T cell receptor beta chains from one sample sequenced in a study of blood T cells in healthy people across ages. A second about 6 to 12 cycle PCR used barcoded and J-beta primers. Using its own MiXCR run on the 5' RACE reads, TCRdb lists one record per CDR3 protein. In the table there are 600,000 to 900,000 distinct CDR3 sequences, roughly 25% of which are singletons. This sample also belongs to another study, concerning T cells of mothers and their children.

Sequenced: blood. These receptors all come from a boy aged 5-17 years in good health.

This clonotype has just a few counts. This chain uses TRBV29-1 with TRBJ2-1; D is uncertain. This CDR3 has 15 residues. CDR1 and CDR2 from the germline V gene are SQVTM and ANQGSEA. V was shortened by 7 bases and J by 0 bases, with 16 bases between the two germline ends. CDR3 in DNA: TGCAGCGCTAGGACGGTTTCAATCTCCTACAATGAGCAGTTCTTC. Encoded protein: CSARTVSISYNEQFF.

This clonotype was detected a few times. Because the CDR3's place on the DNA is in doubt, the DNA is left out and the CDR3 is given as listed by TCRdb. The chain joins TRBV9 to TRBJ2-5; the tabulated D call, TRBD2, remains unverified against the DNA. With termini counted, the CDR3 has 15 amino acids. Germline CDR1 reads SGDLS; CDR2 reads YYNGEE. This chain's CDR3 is CASSVGGGIQETQYF.

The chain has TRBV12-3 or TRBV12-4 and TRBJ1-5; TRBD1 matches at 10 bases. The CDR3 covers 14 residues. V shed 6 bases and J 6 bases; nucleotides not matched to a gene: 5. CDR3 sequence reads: CASRGTGEGQPQHF. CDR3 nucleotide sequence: TGTGCCAGCAGGGGGACAGGGGAGGGTCAGCCCCAGCATTTT.

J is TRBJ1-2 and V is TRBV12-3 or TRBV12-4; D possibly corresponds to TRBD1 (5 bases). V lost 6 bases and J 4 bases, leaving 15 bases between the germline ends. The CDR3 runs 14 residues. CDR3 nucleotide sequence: TGTGCCAGCAGCCGGGACGACGGTCTCTATGGCTACACCTTC. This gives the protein CASSRDDGLYGYTF.

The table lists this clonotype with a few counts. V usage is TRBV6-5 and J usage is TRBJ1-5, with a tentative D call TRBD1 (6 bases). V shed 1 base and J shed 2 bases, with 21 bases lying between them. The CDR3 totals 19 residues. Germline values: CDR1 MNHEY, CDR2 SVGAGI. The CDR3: CASSYWVRGRPLGNQPQHF. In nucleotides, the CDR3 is TGTGCCAGCAGTTACTGGGTCAGGGGCCGACCGTTAGGCAATCAGCCCCAGCATTTT.

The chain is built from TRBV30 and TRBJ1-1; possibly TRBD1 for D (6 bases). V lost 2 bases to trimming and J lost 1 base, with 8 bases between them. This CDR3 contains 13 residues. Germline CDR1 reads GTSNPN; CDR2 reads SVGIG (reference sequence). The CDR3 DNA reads TGTGCCTGGAGTTTCAGGGGGAACACTGAAGCTTTCTTT. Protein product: CAWSFRGNTEAFF.

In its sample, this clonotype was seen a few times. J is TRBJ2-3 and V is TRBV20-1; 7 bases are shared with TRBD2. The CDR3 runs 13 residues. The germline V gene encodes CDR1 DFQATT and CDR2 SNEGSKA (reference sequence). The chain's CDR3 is CSAASGRTDTQYF. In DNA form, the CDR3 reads TGCAGCGCCGCTAGCGGTCGCACAGATACGCAGTATTTT.

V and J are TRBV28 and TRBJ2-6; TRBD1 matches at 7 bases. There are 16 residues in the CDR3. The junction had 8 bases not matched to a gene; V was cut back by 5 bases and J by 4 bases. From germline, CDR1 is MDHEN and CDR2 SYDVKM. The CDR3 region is CASSTRRGRGANVLTF. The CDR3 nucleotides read TGTGCCAGCAGTACGAGAAGGGGGCGGGGGGCCAACGTCCTGACTTTC. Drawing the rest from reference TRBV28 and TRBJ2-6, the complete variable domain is DVKVTQSSRYLVKRTGEKVFLECVQDMDHENMFWYRQDPGLGLRLIYFSYDVKMKEKGDIPEGYSVSREKKERFSLILESASTNQTSMYLCASSTRRGRGANVLTFGAGSRLTVL.

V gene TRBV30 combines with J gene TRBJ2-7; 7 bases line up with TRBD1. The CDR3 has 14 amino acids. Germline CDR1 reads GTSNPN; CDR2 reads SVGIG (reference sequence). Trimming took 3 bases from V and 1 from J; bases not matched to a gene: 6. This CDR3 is CAWRANRGSYEQYF. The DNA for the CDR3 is TGTGCCTGGAGGGCTAACAGGGGATCCTACGAGCAGTACTTC.

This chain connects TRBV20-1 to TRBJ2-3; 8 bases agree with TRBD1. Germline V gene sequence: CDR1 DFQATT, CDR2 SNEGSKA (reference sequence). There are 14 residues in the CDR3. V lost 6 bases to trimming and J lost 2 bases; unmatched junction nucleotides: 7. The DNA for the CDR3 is TGCAGTGCATTCTGGACAGGGAACACAGATACGCAGTATTTT. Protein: CSAFWTGNTDTQYF.

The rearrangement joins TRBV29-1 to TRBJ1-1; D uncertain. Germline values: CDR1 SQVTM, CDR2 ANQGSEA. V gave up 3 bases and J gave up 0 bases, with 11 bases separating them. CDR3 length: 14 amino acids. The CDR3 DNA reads TGCAGCGTTGACAGCCGGGCCGTGAACACTGAAGCTTTCTTT. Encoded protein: CSVDSRAVNTEAFF.

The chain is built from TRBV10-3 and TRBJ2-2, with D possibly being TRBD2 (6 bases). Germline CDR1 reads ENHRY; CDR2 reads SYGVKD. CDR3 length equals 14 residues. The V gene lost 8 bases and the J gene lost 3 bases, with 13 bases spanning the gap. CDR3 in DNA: TGTGCCATCGGAGGCAGGGAGGACACCGGGGAGCTGTTTTTT. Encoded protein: CAIGGREDTGELFF.

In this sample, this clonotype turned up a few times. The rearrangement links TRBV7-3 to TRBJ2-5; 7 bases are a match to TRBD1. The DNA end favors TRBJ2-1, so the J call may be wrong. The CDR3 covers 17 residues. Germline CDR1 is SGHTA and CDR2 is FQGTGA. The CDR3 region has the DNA TGTGCCAGCAGCTTATACGTCCGGGACAGAACGTACAATGAGCAGTTCTTC. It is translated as CASSLYVRDRTYNEQFF.

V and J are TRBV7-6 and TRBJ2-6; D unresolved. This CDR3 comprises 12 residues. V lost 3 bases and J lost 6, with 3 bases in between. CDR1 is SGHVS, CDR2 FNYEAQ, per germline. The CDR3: CASSFPANVLTF. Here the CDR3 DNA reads TGTGCCAGCAGCTTTCCGGCCAACGTCCTGACTTTC. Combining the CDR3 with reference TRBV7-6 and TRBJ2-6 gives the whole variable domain GAGVSQSPRYKVTKRGQDVALRCDPISGHVSLYWYRQALGQGPEFLTYFNYEAQQDKSGLPNDRFSAERPEGSISTLTIQRTEQRDSAMYRCASSFPANVLTFGAGSRLTVL.

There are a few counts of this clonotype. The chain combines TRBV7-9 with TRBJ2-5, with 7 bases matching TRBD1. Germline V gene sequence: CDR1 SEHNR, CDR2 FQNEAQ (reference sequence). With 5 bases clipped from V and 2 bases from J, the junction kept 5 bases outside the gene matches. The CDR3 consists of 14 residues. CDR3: CASSPDRRQETQYF. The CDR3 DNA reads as TGTGCCAGCAGCCCGGACAGGAGGCAAGAGACCCAGTACTTC. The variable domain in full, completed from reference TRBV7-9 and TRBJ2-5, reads DTGVSQNPRHKITKRGQNVTFRCDPISEHNRLYWYRQTLGQGPEFLTYFQNEAQLEKSRLLSDRFSAERPKGSFSTLEIQRTEQGDSAMYLCASSPDRRQETQYFGPGTRLLVL.

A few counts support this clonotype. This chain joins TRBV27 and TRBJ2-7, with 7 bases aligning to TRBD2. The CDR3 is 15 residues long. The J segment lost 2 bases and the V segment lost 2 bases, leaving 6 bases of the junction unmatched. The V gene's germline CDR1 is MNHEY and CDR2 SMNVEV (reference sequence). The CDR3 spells CASSLRTSRPYEQYF. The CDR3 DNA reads TGTGCCAGCAGTTTAAGGACTAGTCGGCCCTACGAGCAGTACTTC.

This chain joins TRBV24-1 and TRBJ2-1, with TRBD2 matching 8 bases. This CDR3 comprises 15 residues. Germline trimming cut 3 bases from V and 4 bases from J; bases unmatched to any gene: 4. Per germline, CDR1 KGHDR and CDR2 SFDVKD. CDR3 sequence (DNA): TGTGCCACCAGTGATGTTAGCGGGGTATACAATGAGCAGTTCTTC. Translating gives CATSDVSGVYNEQFF.

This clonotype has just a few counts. CDR3 loop: CSVDPSGGGTDTQYF. DNA of the CDR3: TGCAGCGTGGACCCTAGCGGGGGGGGCACAGATACGCAGTATTTT. V gene TRBV29-1 combines with J gene TRBJ2-3, with 12 bases matching TRBD2. This CDR3 is 15 amino acids long. CDR1 and CDR2 (germline): SQVTM, ANQGSEA. Trimming took 6 bases from V and 1 from J; bases not matched to a gene: 5.

CDR3 sequence reads: CASKLSRGAGGYTF. CDR3 DNA: TGTGCCAGCAAGTTGAGTAGGGGGGCTGGTGGCTACACCTTC. This chain joins TRBV6-5 and TRBJ1-2, with a tentative D call TRBD1 (6 bases). The CDR3 has 14 residues. The germline gives CDR1 MNHEY, CDR2 SVGAGI. Trimming removed 7 bases at V and 7 bases at J, with 19 bases between.

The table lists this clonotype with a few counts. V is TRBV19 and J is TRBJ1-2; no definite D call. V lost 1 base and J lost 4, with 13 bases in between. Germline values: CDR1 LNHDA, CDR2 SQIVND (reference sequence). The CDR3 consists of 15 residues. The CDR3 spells CASSIAQQIFYGYTF. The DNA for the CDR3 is TGTGCCAGTAGTATAGCCCAACAGATTTTCTATGGCTACACCTTC.